The next 29 T cell receptor beta chains were all read from a single sample in a study of OX40 agonist ivuxolimab in advanced cancers. The data were produced by immunoSEQ multiplex PCR, yet TCRdb's version contains in-frame clones alone and is incomplete. The sample includes more than 45,000 clones, roughly 77% of them seen just once. Sequenced here: CD4+ or CD8+ T cells sorted from blood, sampled in a trial of the OX40 agonist ivuxolimab. All receptors derive from an adult with an advanced solid tumor such as melanoma, head and neck, liver or kidney cancer.

The chain has TRBV5-4 and TRBJ1-2, with D possibly being TRBD1 (6 bases). Germline V gives CDR1 SGHNT, CDR2 YYREEE (reference sequence). Trimming removed 3 bases from V and 0 bases from J, with 12 bases in between. The CDR3 spans 15 residues. The chain's CDR3 is CASSSWTDPNYGYTF. CDR3 bases: TGTGCCAGCAGCTCATGGACAGATCCTAACTATGGCTACACCTTC.

The chain couples TRBV6-5 to TRBJ1-5, with D hard to call. Per germline, CDR1 MNHEY and CDR2 SVGAGI. CDR3 length: 16 residues. V lost 2 bases, J lost 5 bases, and 16 bases lay in between. The CDR3 nucleotides read TGTGCCAGCAGTTACACGGCAGCCTTGGGAGATCAGCCCCAGCATTTT. It encodes CASSYTAALGDQPQHF.

The V gene is TRBV29-1, the J gene TRBJ2-1; TRBD2 matches 8 bases. Unmatched junction bases numbered 7, after V lost 7 bases and J lost 8 bases. The germline V gene has CDR1 SQVTM and CDR2 ANQGSEA. The CDR3 is 12 residues long. The DNA of the CDR3 is TGCAGCGCACGGCGGGAGGAGTATGAGCAGTTCTTC. Translated: CSARREEYEQFF.

The V and J genes are TRBV5-1 and TRBJ2-1, with D maybe TRBD2 (5 bases). The CDR3 has 16 amino acids. Deletions cut 0 bases from V and 0 bases from J, with 10 bases between. Per the germline V gene, CDR1 is SGHRS and CDR2 is YFSETQ. The CDR3 spells CASSLVPGSSYNEQFF. CDR3 sequence (DNA): TGCGCCAGCAGCTTGGTCCCGGGGAGCTCCTACAATGAGCAGTTCTTC.

This clone turned up a few times. The genes are TRBV11-2 and TRBJ1-2; 7 nucleotides match TRBD1. Germline CDR1 reads SGHAT; CDR2 reads FQNNGV. V was pared by 7 bases and J by 3 bases, with 11 bases of the junction left unmatched. This CDR3 has 15 residues. CDR3 amino acids: CASTSIRQGYYGYTF. The CDR3 DNA sequence: TGTGCCAGCACTTCGATTAGACAGGGATACTATGGCTACACCTTC.

There are a few counts of this clone. This rearrangement joins TRBV27 to TRBJ2-2, with a possible D match to TRBD1 (5 bases). The CDR3 has 15 residues. Trimming removed 6 bases at V and 2 bases at J, with 13 bases between. Germline CDR1 reads MNHEY; CDR2 reads SMNVEV (reference sequence). The CDR3 loop is CASRKGASNTGELFF. The CDR3 bases are TGTGCCAGCAGAAAAGGGGCTAGTAACACCGGGGAGCTGTTTTTT.

V is TRBV7-6 and J is TRBJ2-7; tentative D call: TRBD1 (5 bases). Germline CDR1 and CDR2: SGHVS and FNYEAQ. The V end lost 4 bases, the J end lost 0 bases, and 16 bases lay between the germline ends. CDR3 length: 16 residues. The CDR3 DNA sequence: TGTGCCAGCAGCTCCGACAGCCCCCTACACTCCTACGAGCAGTACTTC. Its translation is CASSSDSPLHSYEQYF.

CDR3 sequence (DNA): TGTGCCAGCAGCGGTGGATTAGCGGGGGGCGAAGAGACCCAGTACTTC. This gives the protein CASSGGLAGGEETQYF. The V gene is TRBV11-2, the J gene TRBJ2-5, with TRBD2 matching 10 bases. The V segment lost 5 bases and the J segment 3 bases; nucleotides outside the gene matches: 9. Germline V gene lookup returns CDR1 SGHAT and CDR2 FQNNGV. CDR3 size: 16 residues.

There are a few counts of this clone. The chain employs TRBV10-2 and TRBJ1-2, with TRBD1 as a possible D gene (5 bases). Germline-derived CDR1 and CDR2 are WSHSY and SAAADI. V was shortened by 5 bases and J by 0 bases, with 16 bases between the two germline ends. The CDR3 is made up of 16 amino acids. DNA of the CDR3: TGCGCCAGCAGTTCAGGGCCGCAAAACACTAACTATGGCTACACCTTC. This translates into CASSSGPQNTNYGYTF.

This chain joins TRBV7-6 and TRBJ2-2, with 7 bases fitting TRBD1. This CDR3 spans 16 amino acids. The J segment lost 2 bases and the V segment lost 5 bases, leaving 8 bases of the junction unmatched. Germline CDR1 and CDR2: SGHVS and FNYEAQ. CDR3: CASSNRRQGNTGELFF. The CDR3 DNA reads as TGTGCCAGCAGCAACAGAAGACAGGGCAACACCGGGGAGCTGTTTTTT.

This chain links TRBV7-3 with TRBJ2-7; D is tentatively TRBD1 or TRBD2 (5 bases each). This CDR3 is 14 amino acids long. CDR1 is SGHTA and CDR2 is FQGTGA in the germline V gene. The germline V and J ends were trimmed by 1 base and 7 bases, with 14 bases remaining between them. Here the CDR3 reads CASSLNPEWGEQYF. CDR3 nucleotide sequence: TGTGCCAGCAGCTTAAATCCAGAGTGGGGGGAGCAGTACTTC.

This chain links TRBV15 with TRBJ2-1, with 11 positions matching TRBD1. The CDR3 runs to 15 residues. With 3 bases clipped from V and 2 bases from J, the junction kept 0 bases outside the gene matches. The germline V gene encodes CDR1 LNHNV and CDR2 YYDKDF (reference sequence). CDR3 amino acids: CATSRGQGAYNEQFF. CDR3 nucleotides: TGTGCCACCAGCAGGGGACAGGGGGCCTACAATGAGCAGTTCTTC.

The chain is built from TRBV4-1 and TRBJ1-5; 11 bases fit TRBD1. Germline assignment: CDR1 MGHRA and CDR2 YSYEKL. The length of the CDR3 is 18 residues. J gave up 3 bases and V 3 bases, and 10 bases lay outside the gene matches. In DNA, the CDR3 is TGCGCCAGCAGCCATCGGACAGGGGGCGAGAGTGTCAATCAGCCCCAGCATTTT. Its translation: CASSHRTGGESVNQPQHF.

This clone was detected a few times. CDR3 residues: CASRSGQQPQHF. The CDR3 nucleotides read TGTGCCAGTAGAAGCGGACAGCAGCCCCAGCATTTT. V usage is TRBV19 and J usage is TRBJ1-5, with D tentatively TRBD1 (6 bases). Per germline, CDR1 LNHDA and CDR2 SQIVND (reference sequence). The CDR3 contains 12 residues. V was shortened by 6 bases and J by 7 bases, with 10 bases between the two germline ends.

The chain uses TRBV5-8 and TRBJ1-4; D call uncertain. The CDR3 has 16 amino acids. V shed 0 bases and J shed 4 bases, with 13 bases lying between them. The germline gives CDR1 SGHTS, CDR2 YDEGEE. The CDR3 sequence is CASSLALRRNNEKLFF. CDR3 in DNA: TGTGCCAGCAGCTTGGCCCTGAGACGGAATAATGAAAAACTGTTTTTT.

This clone came up once. Other DNA sequences in the same sample also yield this CDR3. J is TRBJ2-7 and V is TRBV11-2, with D possibly TRBD2 on 5 matching bases. CDR1 is SGHAT and CDR2 is FQNNGV in the germline V gene. Trimming removed 1 base from V and 6 bases from J, with 7 bases in between. CDR3 length: 12 amino acids. The CDR3 DNA is TGTGCCAGCAGCTTAGGAGGGAGCGAGCAGTACTTC. It translates to CASSLGGSEQYF.

This chain joins TRBV6-1 and TRBJ2-5; 7 bases agree with TRBD2. Germline CDR1 MNHNS, CDR2 SASEGT. V trimming: 6 bases; J trimming: 4 bases; junction bases outside the gene matches: 14. The CDR3 has 16 amino acids. This CDR3 is CASSEMSPGLSETQYF. CDR3 DNA sequence: TGTGCCAGCAGCGAAATGTCCCCGGGACTATCAGAGACCCAGTACTTC.

The V call is TRBV5-1, the J call TRBJ1-2, with D unresolved. Germline loops: CDR1 SGHRS, CDR2 YFSETQ. The CDR3 has 13 amino acids. Trimming left V 0 bases short and J 5 bases short, with 8 bases between. CDR3 bases: TGCGCCAGCAGCTTGGGACTTCATTATGGCTACACCTTC. Amino acid sequence: CASSLGLHYGYTF.

In regard to this clone: A read error may account for a junction end that differs from germline. The chain uses TRBV13 and TRBJ1-2; D unresolved. Germline V gene lookup returns CDR1 PRHDT and CDR2 FYEKMQ (reference sequence). This CDR3 has 11 residues. DNA of the CDR3: TGTGCCAGCAGCTTAGGACTGGGTACGTCCTTC. Amino acid sequence: CASSLGLGTSF.

The V and J genes are TRBV7-8 and TRBJ1-4; the D gene is possibly TRBD1 (6 bases). Trimming removed 0 bases at V and 11 bases at J, with 10 bases between. There are 13 residues in the CDR3. Germline V gene data show CDR1 as SGHVS and CDR2 as FQNEAQ. In DNA, the CDR3 is TGTGCCAGCAGCTTAGCCAGGGGAGGGAAACTGTTTTTT. This translates into CASSLARGGKLFF.

The chain joins TRBV30 to TRBJ2-6, with D possibly being TRBD2 (7 bases). With 1 base removed from V and 0 bases from J, the gap between germline ends came to 16 bases. CDR1 GTSNPN and CDR2 SVGIG come from the germline V gene (reference sequence). The CDR3 consists of 18 residues. The CDR3 region is CAWSAGPGGRSGANVLTF. CDR3 bases: TGTGCCTGGAGTGCGGGTCCCGGGGGGCGCTCTGGGGCCAACGTCCTGACTTTC.

The rearrangement links TRBV5-6 to TRBJ2-5, with D perhaps matching TRBD1 or TRBD2 (6 bases each). The CDR3 loop spans 13 amino acids. Trimming took 4 bases from V and 4 from J, leaving 11 bases between them. The germline gives CDR1 SGHDT, CDR2 YYEEEE. The CDR3 is CASSAGGPETQYF. The CDR3 region has the DNA TGTGCCAGCAGCGCCGGGGGCCCAGAGACCCAGTACTTC.

V and J are TRBV6-5 and TRBJ1-2, with a tentative D call TRBD1 (6 bases). The CDR3 covers 15 residues. CDR1 is MNHEY, CDR2 SVGAGI, per germline. The V and J ends lost 6 bases and 0 bases respectively, with 14 bases between them. This CDR3 reads CASRSSGHPNYGYTF. The CDR3 bases are TGTGCCAGCAGGTCCTCGGGACACCCTAACTATGGCTACACCTTC.

This clone was picked up a small number of times. The chain uses TRBV4-1 and TRBJ1-2; D remains ambiguous. Trimming pared 0 bases from V and 3 bases from J, leaving 11 bases between. Germline CDR1 MGHRA, CDR2 YSYEKL. This CDR3 is built from 15 residues. The CDR3 DNA reads as TGCGCCAGCAGCCAAGATACGACACCGGACTATGGCTACACCTTC. It is translated as CASSQDTTPDYGYTF.

This clone showed up just a few times. The V call is TRBV2, the J call TRBJ2-3, with 11 bases that match TRBD2. Trimming took 3 bases from V and 2 from J; bases not matched to a gene: 13. This CDR3 has 19 amino acids. CDR1 and CDR2 from the germline V gene are SNHLY and FYNNEI. CDR3 DNA: TGTGCCAGCAGTGACCCCACCAGCCGACTAGCGGGAAACACAGATACGCAGTATTTT. Translating gives CASSDPTSRLAGNTDTQYF.

V usage is TRBV7-9 and J usage is TRBJ2-3; the match to TRBD2 covers 11 bases. Unmatched junction bases numbered 7, after V lost 0 bases and J lost 5 bases. The CDR3 length is 17 residues. The germline V gene has CDR1 SEHNR and CDR2 FQNEAQ (reference sequence). CDR3 region: CASSLASSGGSVDTQYF. CDR3 sequence (DNA): TGTGCCAGCAGCTTAGCTTCTAGCGGGGGGTCCGTAGATACGCAGTATTTT.

The chain uses TRBV5-1 and TRBJ2-5; 7 positions agree with TRBD1. Trimming at V came to 0 bases and at J to 3 bases, leaving 5 bases not matched to a gene. Germline V gives CDR1 SGHRS, CDR2 YFSETQ. CDR3 length equals 15 residues. CDR3 in amino acids: CASSLGDREKETQYF. Here the CDR3 DNA reads TGCGCCAGCAGCTTGGGTGACAGGGAAAAAGAGACCCAGTACTTC. The whole variable domain, filled in from reference TRBV5-1 and TRBJ2-5, reads KAGVTQTPRYLIKTRGQQVTLSCSPISGHRSVSWYQQTPGQGLQFLFEYFSETQRNKGNFPGRFSGRQFSNSRSEMNVSTLELGDSALYLCASSLGDREKETQYFGPGTRLLVL.

The chain has TRBV9 and TRBJ2-5, with 9 bases lining up with TRBD2. Germline V gene lookup returns CDR1 SGDLS and CDR2 YYNGEE. The CDR3 sequence is 15 residues long. Unmatched junction bases numbered 5, after V lost 0 bases and J lost 5 bases. The CDR3 DNA reads as TGTGCCAGCAGCGTAGGTAGCGGGAGATGGGAGACCCAGTACTTC. Amino acid sequence: CASSVGSGRWETQYF.

The V gene is TRBV19, the J gene TRBJ2-1; possible D gene TRBD2, 5 bases. This CDR3 is built from 15 residues. V lost 3 bases and J 0 bases, leaving 9 bases between the germline ends. Germline V lookup: CDR1 LNHDA, CDR2 SQIVND (reference sequence). As DNA, the CDR3 is TGTGCCAGTAGTATTCAAGGGAGCTCCTACAATGAGCAGTTCTTC. It translates to CASSIQGSSYNEQFF.